This TCR beta chain was recorded in a study of early T cells in non-severe SARS-CoV-2 infection (dated by TCRdb to the early 2020s). About the study as a whole: Because TCR sequencing was done on bulk RNA from unsorted whole blood, the alpha and beta chains could not be paired.

Points the paper makes about the study in general: VDJdb matching was skewed toward anti-spike CD8 responses and likely underestimated virus-specific expansions, missing private and CD4 specificities.

The study was a case-control design nested within a healthcare worker cohort in London, UK, with weekly nasopharyngeal swab PCR tests and blood sampling. Healthcare workers were recruited between 23 and 31 March 2020, during the week of the UK lockdown, and were followed weekly for up to roughly 15 weeks. The method behind the library was 5' RACE. The run used a NextSeq 500. Unique molecular identifiers were attached to individual cDNA molecules in the TCR library protocol so that sequencing error and PCR bias could be corrected. Both TCR alpha and beta chains were sequenced, and tight co-correlation was observed between alpha and beta sequence abundances in each sample. Processing in the source paper ran as follows. V gene, J gene and CDR3 annotation of TCR sequences was performed with Decombinator V4. Expanded TCRs were defined as changing significantly between any two time points under a Poisson model with p below 0.0001. TCR abundances were normalised to the total number of TCRs sequenced per sample and expressed as counts per million. MAIT TCRs were defined by TRAV1-2 paired with TRAJ12, TRAJ20 or TRAJ33, and iNKT TCRs by TRAV10 paired with TRAJ18. VDJdb, accessed 1 November 2021, was searched for CMV, EBV and SARS-CoV-2 annotated TCRs, excluding TCRs annotated for multiple antigens. TCRdb applied fastp at Q25 and MiXCR to the public reads, then kept only in-frame beta chains. Every distinct CDR3 protein forms one entry, paired with its most common genes and DNA. The V and J calls, along with clone size, are taken from TCRdb and not from the paper's own processing. Within this sample are about 83,000 distinct CDR3 sequences, with 12% to 15% of them counted one time only. 1.4% of the sample comes from the top ten.

As encoded in the germline V gene (reference sequence), CDR1 is GTSNPN while CDR2 is SVGIG. Deletion took 0 bases off V and 5 bases off J, with a span of 11 bases between the germline ends. The CDR3 measures 13 amino acids from cysteine to phenylalanine. The kept DNA is CDR3 alone, 39 bases in frame from the first base. At least ten counts were recorded for this clonotype. It has no known antigen specificity. Base qualities are missing; no much larger clone stands one base away. The TCR comes from an adult who was a healthcare worker with PCR-confirmed SARS-CoV-2 infection or an uninfected control (not recorded which). The sequenced sample was whole blood. The chain couples TRBV30 to TRBJ2-7; the best D guess is TRBD1, with 6 bases matching. The CDR3 corresponds to CAWSVGAIDEQYF. The bases read TGTGCCTGGAGTGTGGGGGCTATCGACGAGCAGTACTTC.